The table lists the clone carrying this T cell receptor (beta chain) with many counts. Preparing the TCRbeta library involved the use of unique molecular identifiers. TCRdb called the PCR reads again in MiXCR, with one record for every CDR3 protein. The repertoire consists of some 240,000 distinct CDR3 sequences, with about 8.8% occurring once and the leading ten covering about 4.9%. These data originate in a study of T-cell reconstitution after alpha-beta-depleted transplantation in children. The CDR3 spans 16 residues. V lost 1 base and J lost 6; bases outside the gene matches: 6. Looked up from germline, CDR1 is MNHEY and CDR2 is SMNVEV (reference sequence).

Sequenced material: PBMCs from the stem cell graft donor, taken from the stem cell graft. The rearrangement links TRBV27 to TRBJ1-6; TRBD1 matches 7 bases. The source of this sequence is a human donor who donated a stem cell graft to a child with SCID. CDR3 nucleotide sequence: TGTGCCAGCAGTTTATGGGCGGCAGGGGGTAATTCACCCCTCCACTTT. Translated, it gives CASSLWAAGGNSPLHF.